This TCR beta chain was sequenced for a study of blood T cell repertoires in COVID-19. Study-wide background: The United States, Italy and Spain supplied acute and convalescent COVID-19 samples. The cDNA or gDNA used as material had been derived from T cells, B-cell-depleted T cells, or PBMCs.

This clone was detected only a few times. The CDR3 runs to 14 residues. Trimming left V 7 bases short and J 4 bases short, with 15 bases between. Original analysis: Amplification with reference gene primers provided the estimates of nucleated cell counts. Sequenced by immunoSEQ multiplex PCR; TCRdb stores in-frame clones only, minus some. Clone size and V and J calls were adopted from that table, with D and trimming inferred from the DNA. The table records approximately 49,000 clones, around 90% of them present only once. The chain carries TRBV5-3 and TRBJ1-5, with D perhaps TRBD1 (6 bases). TRBV5-3 is assigned to the ORF class and has an uncertain function. The source of this sequence is a man aged 50 to 59 with active COVID-19. The sample taken for sequencing was peripheral blood. The DNA of the CDR3 is TGTGCCAGACTCCATACAGGGCCTAATCAGCCCCAGCATTTT. The encoded protein is CARLHTGPNQPQHF.